The 19 T cell receptor beta chains given below trace back to one sample, sequenced in a study of T cells in Graves' hyperthyroidism and ophthalmopathy. Amplification of TCR beta CDR3 regions used RNA as the template. An initial round of RT-PCR targeting the TCR CDR3 relied on the HTBI primer set. One entry per CDR3 protein results from TCRdb running MiXCR on the multiplex PCR reads. The sample includes some 440,000 distinct CDR3 sequences, 15% to 19% of them seen just once. The sequenced sample consisted of blood. Every receptor here comes from a young woman with Graves' hyperthyroidism.

This clonotype showed up many times. This chain connects TRBV11-2 to TRBJ1-5; 7 bases map to TRBD1. V shed 1 base and J 3 bases; nucleotides not matched to a gene: 3. CDR3 length: 15 amino acids. The germline gives CDR1 SGHAT, CDR2 FQNNGV. The chain's CDR3 is CASSLGGTANQPQHF. Written as DNA, the CDR3 is TGTGCCAGCAGCTTAGGCGGGACAGCCAATCAGCCCCAGCATTTT.

The chain carries TRBV20-1 and TRBJ2-3; 15 bases are shared with TRBD2. J gave up 1 base and V 4 bases, and 27 bases lay outside the gene matches. CDR1 and CDR2 (germline): DFQATT, SNEGSKA (reference sequence). The CDR3 is 24 amino acids. The CDR3 reads CSATRTGSAYTGLAGGLGTDTQYF. In DNA form, the CDR3 reads TGCAGTGCTACCCGGACAGGGTCCGCCTACACAGGACTAGCGGGGGGGCTTGGCACAGATACGCAGTATTTT.

This clonotype was seen many times. The chain uses TRBV6-2 or TRBV6-3 and TRBJ1-2; D is perhaps TRBD1 (6 bases). There are 17 residues in the CDR3. CDR1 and CDR2 (germline): MNHEY, SVGEGT. V dropped 5 bases and J dropped 3 bases, with 22 bases sitting between them. CDR3 amino acids: CASSLIPRTALYYGYTF. The CDR3 DNA follows: TGTGCCAGCAGTCTAATCCCGCGGACAGCCCTCTACTATGGCTACACCTTC.

The chain is built from TRBV7-3 and TRBJ2-5; TRBD2 matches 7 bases. There are 14 residues in the CDR3. CDR1 SGHTA and CDR2 FQGTGA come from the germline V gene. J lost 4 bases, V lost 5 bases, and 7 bases had no gene match. The CDR3 region is CASSPGASGETQYF. The CDR3 bases are TGTGCCAGCAGCCCTGGGGCTAGCGGAGAGACCCAGTACTTC.

This clonotype was seen more than once but under ten times. This sequence joins TRBV10-3 and TRBJ1-2, with 7 nucleotides matching TRBD1. The junction had 3 bases not matched to a gene; V was cut back by 4 bases and J by 4 bases. CDR3 length equals 13 residues. Germline V gene data show CDR1 as ENHRY and CDR2 as SYGVKD. This chain's CDR3 is CAISGDRVYGYTF. CDR3 bases: TGTGCCATCAGTGGAGACAGGGTCTATGGCTACACCTTC.

The count of this clonotype is one. The J gene is TRBJ1-1, the V gene TRBV15; TRBD1 aligns across 9 bases. There are 15 residues in the CDR3. In germline, CDR1 is LNHNV, CDR2 YYDKDF (reference sequence). J was trimmed by 2 bases and V by 1 base; bases with no gene match: 2. The CDR3 reads CATSRVGQGNTEAFF. DNA for the CDR3: TGTGCCACCAGCAGAGTGGGACAGGGCAACACTGAAGCTTTCTTT. The full variable domain, with the rest looked up from reference TRBV15 and TRBJ1-1, is DAMVIQNPRYQVTQFGKPVTLSCSQTLNHNVMYWYQQKSSQAPKLLFHYYDKDFNNEADTPDNFQSRRPNTSFCFLDIRSPGLGDTAMYLCATSRVGQGNTEAFFGQGTRLTVV.

In its sample, this clonotype was seen many times. The V call is TRBV7-3, the J call TRBJ2-3, with a possible D match to TRBD1 (5 bases). Trimming removed 2 bases at V and 5 bases at J, with 11 bases between. This CDR3 is 14 amino acids long. Germline CDR1 reads SGHTA; CDR2 reads FQGTGA. Here the CDR3 reads CASSLQGAGDTQYF. The CDR3 coding sequence is TGTGCCAGCAGCTTACAAGGGGCTGGAGATACGCAGTATTTT.

This clonotype was seen ten or more times. The chain links TRBV5-1 to TRBJ1-2; 7 nucleotides match TRBD1. CDR1 and CDR2 from the germline V gene are SGHRS and YFSETQ. V lost 0 bases to trimming and J lost 3 bases; unmatched junction nucleotides: 5. The CDR3 is 15 amino acids. This CDR3 reads CASSLERGRDYGYTF. The CDR3 DNA is TGCGCCAGCAGCTTGGAGAGGGGGCGCGACTATGGCTACACCTTC.

Many counts were recorded for this clonotype. The chain combines TRBV7-2 with TRBJ2-7; no clear D. This CDR3 is 13 amino acids long. With 5 bases removed from V and 1 base from J, the gap between germline ends came to 9 bases. The V gene's germline CDR1 is SGHTA and CDR2 FQGNSA. This CDR3 is CASSPLTSYEQYF. The CDR3 region has the DNA TGTGCCAGCAGCCCTCTTACGTCCTACGAGCAGTACTTC.

The genes are TRBV13 and TRBJ2-3, with a possible D match to TRBD2 (5 bases). Looked up from germline, CDR1 is PRHDT and CDR2 is FYEKMQ (reference sequence). Trimming left V 4 bases short and J 0 bases short, with 20 bases between. CDR3 length: 18 amino acids. CDR3 nucleotides: TGTGCCAGCAGCTCATCTTCTCTAGCAACCCCTAGCACAGATACGCAGTATTTT. As protein: CASSSSSLATPSTDTQYF.

This clonotype was counted many times. This sequence joins TRBV3-1 and TRBJ2-5; the D gene could be TRBD1 or TRBD2 (5 bases each). The CDR3 is made up of 16 amino acids. CDR1 and CDR2 from the germline V gene are LGHDT and YNNKEL (reference sequence). V gave up 4 bases and J gave up 2 bases, with 17 bases separating them. Here the CDR3 DNA reads TGTGCCAGCAGCCCCGAGGCTGCAGGGACGCAAGAGACCCAGTACTTC. Translated, it gives CASSPEAAGTQETQYF.

CDR3 nucleotides: TGTGCCACCACGGGACAGTTCTTCTCCGAGCAGTACGTC. This codes for CATTGQFFSEQYV. The chain employs TRBV6-1 and TRBJ2-7, with 7 bases that match TRBD1. The CDR3 is 13 residues long. Germline V lookup: CDR1 MNHNS, CDR2 SASEGT. Germline trimming cut 10 bases from V and 6 bases from J; bases unmatched to any gene: 12.

The table lists this clonotype with many counts. The V gene is TRBV20-1, the J gene TRBJ2-3; no clear D gene. The germline V gene has CDR1 DFQATT and CDR2 SNEGSKA (reference sequence). The CDR3 contains 12 residues. V lost 6 bases and J lost 4, with 11 bases in between. The CDR3 bases are TGCAGTGCCCCCGTTCCCCCAGATACGCAGTATTTT. Protein: CSAPVPPDTQYF.

The table lists this clonotype with a few counts. This chain joins TRBV6-6 and TRBJ2-5; TRBD2 is a possible D gene (7 bases). This CDR3 spans 17 amino acids. CDR1 and CDR2 from the germline V gene are MNHNY and SVGAGI (reference sequence). The V end lost 0 bases, the J end lost 7 bases, and 21 bases lay between the germline ends. This chain's CDR3 is CASSYSSRGGATGTQYF. CDR3 coding DNA: TGTGCCAGCAGTTACTCGAGTCGAGGGGGGGCCACTGGGACCCAGTACTTC.

This clonotype showed up many times. The rearrangement links TRBV11-1 to TRBJ2-2; D ambiguous. Germline V lookup: CDR1 SGHAT, CDR2 FQDESV (reference sequence). With 5 bases removed from V and 1 base from J, the gap between germline ends came to 8 bases. This CDR3 has 14 amino acids. CDR3 loop: CASSLKRNTGELFF. DNA for the CDR3: TGTGCCAGCAGCCTTAAGCGGAACACCGGGGAGCTGTTTTTT.

The chain is built from TRBV7-2 and TRBJ2-1; a possible D gene is TRBD2 (6 bases). The CDR3 has 18 residues. V was clipped by 4 bases and J by 6 bases, with 25 bases between them. Germline V gene data show CDR1 as SGHTA and CDR2 as FQGNSA. The CDR3 bases are TGTGCCAGCAGCTACATCCCGACTCCGGTCGGGACTCCCAATGAGCAGTTCTTC. As protein: CASSYIPTPVGTPNEQFF.

There are a few counts of this clonotype. The chain employs TRBV11-2 and TRBJ1-5; D call uncertain. With 0 bases removed from V and 9 bases from J, the gap between germline ends came to 15 bases. Germline CDR1 is SGHAT and CDR2 is FQNNGV. The length of the CDR3 is 15 residues. The CDR3 sequence is CASSLEKRPLGPQHF. The CDR3 DNA follows: TGTGCCAGCAGCTTAGAGAAGAGGCCGCTGGGGCCCCAGCATTTT.

This clonotype was seen at least ten times. This CDR3 is CASSQTGGITEAFF. CDR3 nucleotide sequence: TGTGCCAGCAGTCAGACAGGGGGAATCACTGAAGCTTTCTTT. V and J are TRBV2 and TRBJ1-1; TRBD1 aligns across 9 bases. Germline-derived CDR1 and CDR2 are SNHLY and FYNNEI. J lost 4 bases, V lost 5 bases, and 5 bases had no gene match. CDR3 length: 14 residues. Variable domain in full (rest from reference TRBV2 and TRBJ1-1): EPEVTQTPSHQVTQMGQEVILRCVPISNHLYFYWYRQILGQKVEFLVSFYNNEISEKSEIFDDQFSVERPDGSNFTLKIRSTKLEDSAMYFCASSQTGGITEAFFGQGTRLTVV.

The V and J genes are TRBV3-1 and TRBJ1-1, with TRBD1 matching 10 bases. Trimming at V came to 5 bases and at J to 5 bases, leaving 5 bases not matched to a gene. The CDR3 covers 14 residues. Germline values: CDR1 LGHDT, CDR2 YNNKEL (reference sequence). The CDR3 here is CASSAGQGFTEAFF. Here the CDR3 DNA reads TGTGCCAGCAGCGCGGGACAGGGGTTTACTGAAGCTTTCTTT.